Listed below are T cell receptor beta chains from one sample, sequenced in a study of T cells in localized non-small cell lung cancer. The method was immunoSEQ multiplex PCR; TCRdb's version includes in-frame clones alone and lacks a portion of them. The repertoire holds some 140,000 clones, roughly nine tenths seen once, with approximately 1.5% in the top ten. Specimen: peripheral blood, collected before any cancer treatment. These receptors originate from a female donor aged 60 or older with stage I lung adenocarcinoma. The conserved cysteine and the conserved F or W are not part of the CDR3 here. Fields, in order: J gene, clone size, V gene, CDR3 protein. The size of a clone is reported for some rows only, either as once, few or many, or as a class for expanded clones.

>TRBJ2-7|-|TRBV7-6
ASSLTILSRGRSNEQY
>TRBJ2-1|-|TRBV7-8
ASSLAGLASWLNEQF
>TRBJ1-2|few|TRBV25-1
ASRGQKRGGDEGYT
>TRBJ1-5|-|TRBV10-1
ASSSRIGQPQH
>TRBJ2-1|once|TRBV5-1
ASSFTGVNYNEQF
>TRBJ2-5|-|TRBV2
ASMVDRGGQETQY
>TRBJ1-3|-|TRBV27
ASRLQGNSGNTIY
>TRBJ2-5|-|TRBV2
ASSRDVRETQY
>TRBJ1-2|-|TRBV11-3
ASSSTGGDGYT
>TRBJ2-7|-|TRBV9
ASSVGGKNYEQY
>TRBJ2-7|-|TRBV7-9
ASSLVSWADSYEQY
>TRBJ2-1|-|TRBV29-1
SARIGTSVPRGQF
>TRBJ2-1|-|TRBV27
ASSLLRGGISAYNEQF
>TRBJ2-6|-|TRBV6-6
ASSQTGHGANVLT
>TRBJ2-1|-|TRBV9
ASRGTSGSNEQF
>TRBJ2-6|-|TRBV19
ASTSGRLPGANVLT
>TRBJ1-1|-|TRBV30
AWSVDGAEAF
>TRBJ2-2|-|TRBV9
ASRTSGSTGELF
>TRBJ1-2|-|TRBV27
ASSFARLGENYGYT
>TRBJ2-5|-|TRBV5-1
ASSFSGSIETQY
>TRBJ1-4|-|TRBV28
ASREGQPNEKLF
>TRBJ2-5|-|TRBV5-1
ASSLVPGTGGQETQY
>TRBJ2-1|-|TRBV1
TSSQVGRAAISYNEQF
>TRBJ1-3|-|TRBV11-1
ASSLEWNSGNTIY
>TRBJ2-5|once|TRBV7-9
ASSPLGRQETQY
>TRBJ1-3|-|TRBV6-5
ASSYTAGSGNTIY
>TRBJ2-7|-|TRBV5-6
ASSLALAGGLYEQY
>TRBJ2-5|few|TRBV9
ASSVGSGSETQY
>TRBJ2-7|-|TRBV7-6
ASSLGVDYEQY
>TRBJ2-5|-|TRBV10-3
AAEGGGETQY
>TRBJ2-2|-|TRBV9
ASSGLAGGFVTGELF
>TRBJ1-1|-|TRBV19
ASPPTPRAGEAF
>TRBJ2-7|-|TRBV7-3
ASSHSEGREFDEQY
>TRBJ2-7|-|TRBV7-8
ASSPALGTSGSYGSSYEQY